A single sample gave rise to the 13 T cell receptor beta chains below, sequenced in a study of T cells in tuberculosis. Described time point: new active TB diagnosis, blood taken before or within 7 days of starting treatment. Here immunoSEQ multiplex PCR was the method, and the copy in TCRdb shows in-frame clones only, minus some. The data show fewer than 35,000 clones, about 82% seen once. The material sequenced was PBMCs, taken at tuberculosis diagnosis. These receptors all stem from an adult with tuberculosis.

The rearrangement links TRBV29-1 to TRBJ2-6, with D possibly TRBD2 on 7 matching bases. CDR3 length equals 18 residues. Germline V gene sequence: CDR1 SQVTM, CDR2 ANQGSEA. Trimming left V 4 bases short and J 0 bases short, with 19 bases between. The CDR3 is CSVGPYAGARSGANVLTF. The CDR3 DNA follows: TGCAGCGTTGGGCCCTACGCGGGGGCCCGCTCTGGGGCCAACGTCCTGACTTTC.

The rearrangement joins TRBV30 to TRBJ2-7, with D tentatively TRBD2 (5 bases). The V gene lost 3 bases and the J gene lost 3 bases, with 9 bases spanning the gap. The CDR3 runs 12 residues. Germline CDR1 reads GTSNPN; CDR2 reads SVGIG (reference sequence). The CDR3 loop is CAWSREVYEQYF. The DNA for the CDR3 is TGTGCCTGGAGCCGGGAAGTCTACGAGCAGTACTTC.

The chain's CDR3 is CASSFWRDQETQYF. CDR3 DNA: TGTGCCAGCAGCTTCTGGAGGGATCAAGAGACCCAGTACTTC. J is TRBJ2-5 and V is TRBV7-9, with a possible D match to TRBD2 (6 bases). The V gene lost 3 bases and the J gene lost 2 bases, with 10 bases spanning the gap. Per germline, CDR1 SEHNR and CDR2 FQNEAQ (reference sequence). The CDR3 is made up of 14 amino acids.

In its sample, this clone was seen a few times. This chain joins TRBV14 and TRBJ1-3; D call uncertain. Germline V gives CDR1 SGHDN, CDR2 FVKESK. V was shortened by 0 bases and J by 0 bases, with 9 bases between the two germline ends. The CDR3 sequence is 16 residues long. In nucleotides, the CDR3 is TGTGCCAGCAGCCAAGATGTCCGTTACTCTGGAAACACCATATATTTT. This translates into CASSQDVRYSGNTIYF. Filled out from reference TRBV14 and TRBJ1-3, the complete variable domain reads EAGVTQFPSHSVIEKGQTVTLRCDPISGHDNLYWYRRVMGKEIKFLLHFVKESKQDESGMPNNRFLAERTGGTYSTLKVQPAELEDSGVYFCASSQDVRYSGNTIYFGEGSWLTVV.

V is TRBV6-5 and J is TRBJ2-5, with 8 bases identical to TRBD1. This CDR3 has 12 amino acids. Germline V gene lookup returns CDR1 MNHEY and CDR2 SVGAGI. V gave up 11 bases and J gave up 7 bases; unmatched junction bases: 9. The CDR3 DNA sequence: TGTGCCTGGACAGGGATAGGAGTGACCCAGTACTTC. Encoded protein: CAWTGIGVTQYF.

V usage is TRBV18 and J usage is TRBJ1-2, with TRBD1 identical over 7 bases. The CDR3 is made up of 14 amino acids. J gave up 5 bases and V 6 bases, and 9 bases lay outside the gene matches. Germline V lookup: CDR1 KGHSH, CDR2 LQKENI. The CDR3 DNA is TGTGCCAGCTCTACGGACAGGAACAATTATGGCTACACCTTC. Translation gives CASSTDRNNYGYTF.

The V and J genes are TRBV19 and TRBJ1-5, with 9 bases aligning to TRBD1. Germline V lookup: CDR1 LNHDA, CDR2 SQIVND (reference sequence). CDR3 length: 14 residues. V lost 4 bases, J lost 2 bases, and 0 bases stayed unmatched. This CDR3 reads CASSRTGGNQPQHF. In nucleotides, the CDR3 is TGTGCCAGTAGTAGGACAGGGGGCAATCAGCCCCAGCATTTT.

The chain uses TRBV6-1 and TRBJ2-3; D may be TRBD2 (6 bases). The V end was cut by 3 bases, the J end by 0 bases, with 10 bases between. The CDR3 covers 15 residues. Per germline, CDR1 MNHNS and CDR2 SASEGT. CDR3 loop: CASSEAGLSTDTQYF. Written as DNA, the CDR3 is TGTGCCAGCAGTGAGGCGGGGCTAAGCACAGATACGCAGTATTTT.

This chain joins TRBV21-1 and TRBJ2-7; the table's D call, TRBD1, was not checked against the DNA. TRBV21-1 is designated a pseudogene. The length of the CDR3 is 15 residues. The CDR3 protein is CASSKEQDTSYEQYF. The CDR3 DNA reads as TGTGCCAGCAGCAAAGAACAGGACACCTCCTACGAGCAGTACTTC.

V and J are TRBV28 and TRBJ1-3, with unresolved D. The CDR3 consists of 11 residues. CDR1 and CDR2 from the germline V gene are MDHEN and SYDVKM. With 8 bases removed from V and 4 bases from J, the gap between germline ends came to 6 bases. DNA for the CDR3: TGTGCCAGCCGGCGGGGAAACACCATATATTTT. This codes for CASRRGNTIYF.

V usage is TRBV11-3 and J usage is TRBJ2-5; weak D call: TRBD2 (5 bases). The germline CDR1 and CDR2 sequences are SGHNT and YENEEA. V lost 4 bases to trimming and J lost 3 bases, with 12 bases between them. The CDR3 has 14 residues. The CDR3 nucleotides read TGTGCCAGCAGCTCCCCTGGGAGTGAAGAGACCCAGTACTTC. The encoded protein is CASSSPGSEETQYF. Together with reference TRBV11-3 and TRBJ2-5, the CDR3 gives the full variable domain: EAGVVQSPRYKIIEKKQPVAFWCNPISGHNTLYWYLQNLGQGPELLIRYENEEAVDDSQLPKDRFSAERLKGVDSTLKIQPAELGDSAVYLCASSSPGSEETQYFGPGTRLLVL.

This chain uses TRBV27 with TRBJ1-2; D is possibly TRBD1 (5 bases). From germline, CDR1 is MNHEY and CDR2 SMNVEV (reference sequence). The germline V and J ends were trimmed by 2 bases and 4 bases, with 11 bases remaining between them. This CDR3 region has 14 residues. The CDR3 loop reads CASSLKGDSYGYTF. CDR3 DNA sequence: TGTGCCAGCAGTTTAAAAGGCGACAGCTATGGCTACACCTTC.

In its sample, this clone was seen a few times. V is TRBV25-1 and J is TRBJ1-2; D perhaps matches TRBD1 (6 bases). The ends were cut back, 1 base at V and 3 bases at J, with 12 bases in the middle. CDR3 length: 15 residues. CDR1 and CDR2 (germline): MGHDK, SYGVNS. Written as DNA, the CDR3 is TGTGCCAGCAGTGAATCGAGGGGGTCGGACTATGGCTACACCTTC. Protein: CASSESRGSDYGYTF.